A single sample is the source of the 27 T cell receptor beta chains below, sequenced in a study of shared clonotypes between healthy human individuals. Libraries were prepared by immunoSEQ multiplex PCR; TCRdb keeps only in-frame clonotypes and omits some of them. The table lists about 500,000 clones, about 74% of them singletons. The sequenced sample consisted of PBMCs. These receptors were taken from a woman in her 40s in good health. Some clones in this sample may be carry-over from other donors' samples.

This clone was detected only a few times. The V gene is TRBV6-6, the J gene TRBJ1-1; 8 nucleotides line up with TRBD1. Germline lookup yields CDR1 MNHNY and CDR2 SVGAGI (reference sequence). This CDR3 region has 15 residues. V lost 2 bases and J lost 5; bases outside the gene matches: 7. Here the CDR3 reads CASSYPGQGFTEAFF. As DNA, the CDR3 is TGTGCCAGCAGTTACCCAGGACAGGGTTTTACTGAAGCTTTCTTT.

This rearrangement joins TRBV2 to TRBJ2-2; 7 positions agree with TRBD1. V lost 8 bases and J lost 2; bases outside the gene matches: 8. This CDR3 spans 15 amino acids. CDR1 SNHLY and CDR2 FYNNEI come from the germline V gene. The CDR3 reads CASDRGQINTGELFF. In DNA form, the CDR3 reads TGTGCCAGCGATAGGGGACAGATAAACACCGGGGAGCTGTTTTTT.

This chain uses TRBV28 with TRBJ2-1, with 8 bases fitting TRBD2. Germline-derived CDR1 and CDR2 are MDHEN and SYDVKM. The CDR3 length is 14 residues. Trimming removed 8 bases from V and 2 bases from J; junction bases left unmatched: 5. The CDR3 DNA reads TGTGCCAGCCGGGAGGGCCACCCCTACAATGAGCAGTTCTTC. This codes for CASREGHPYNEQFF.

Ten or more counts support this clone. CDR3 protein: CASSDSGVTGELFF. The CDR3 region has the DNA TGTGCCAGCAGTGACTCCGGCGTGACCGGGGAGCTGTTTTTT. J is TRBJ2-2 and V is TRBV6-4; D gene uncertain. Trimming removed 0 bases at V and 5 bases at J, with 7 bases between. The CDR3 runs 14 residues. CDR1 MRHNA and CDR2 SNTAGT come from the germline V gene.

This clone was observed a few times. The chain links TRBV2 to TRBJ2-7; D may be TRBD1 (6 bases). V gave up 2 bases and J gave up 5 bases, with 16 bases separating them. Germline V CDR1 and CDR2: SNHLY, FYNNEI. The CDR3 has 15 amino acids. The CDR3 reads CASSELLGARDEQYF. The CDR3 DNA sequence: TGTGCCAGCAGTGAACTTTTGGGGGCGCGGGACGAGCAGTACTTC.

The chain combines TRBV5-4 with TRBJ2-1; tentative D call: TRBD1 (6 bases). CDR3 length: 14 residues. In germline, CDR1 is SGHNT, CDR2 YYREEE (reference sequence). V gave up 5 bases and J gave up 1 base, with 10 bases separating them. The CDR3 region is CASSPQGSYNEQFF. In DNA, the CDR3 is TGTGCCAGCAGTCCACAGGGTTCCTACAATGAGCAGTTCTTC.

This clone has a handful of counts. V gene TRBV4-3 combines with J gene TRBJ1-1, with 8 bases lining up with TRBD1. CDR3 size: 18 residues. V gave up 2 bases and J gave up 3 bases; unmatched junction bases: 14. CDR1 and CDR2 from the germline V gene are LGHNA and YSLEER. The CDR3 nucleotides are TGCGCCAGCAGCCAATACCTCGGACAGGGAGGTAAGCACACTGAAGCTTTCTTT. It specifies CASSQYLGQGGKHTEAFF.

The V call is TRBV6-6, the J call TRBJ1-1; a weak D match, TRBD1 (5 bases). V lost 4 bases, J lost 3 bases, and 15 bases lay in between. The germline gives CDR1 MNHNY, CDR2 SVGAGI (reference sequence). The CDR3 runs to 15 residues. The CDR3 coding sequence is TGTGCCAGCAGTTCCGCCGGGACGGCCTACACTGAAGCTTTCTTT. Residues: CASSSAGTAYTEAFF.

As to this clone: This probably arose from a read error, given a far larger clone one base away. This chain uses TRBV28 with TRBJ1-5; no clear D gene. Germline V gives CDR1 MDHEN, CDR2 SYDVKM. The CDR3 length is 14 residues. CDR3 DNA sequence: TGTGCCGGCAGGAATCCCTCGATAGGTCAGCCCCAGCATTTT. It yields the protein CAGRNPSIGQPQHF.

Turning to this clone: A far larger clone is just one base off, so this is likely a read error. Other DNA sequences of this sample code for an identical CDR3. The rearrangement uses TRBV4-1 and TRBJ2-2; D uncertain. The CDR3 totals 17 residues. In germline, CDR1 is MGHRA, CDR2 YSYEKL. The CDR3 is CASSQEVRVGFTGELFF. DNA for the CDR3: TGCGCCAGTAGCCAAGAGGTTCGGGTCGGGTTCACCGGGGAGCTGTTTTTT.

Only one count was recorded for this clone. The likely explanation is a read error, given a far larger clone one base away. The chain links TRBV18 to TRBJ1-2, with no clear D. The CDR3 totals 15 residues. The V gene's germline CDR1 is KGHSH and CDR2 LQKENI. The CDR3 coding sequence is TGTGCCAGCTCACCACTGTCAGACGCTAACTATGGCCACACCTTC. It translates to CASSPLSDANYGHTF.

V usage is TRBV5-4 and J usage is TRBJ2-5; 9 bases match TRBD2. J gave up 5 bases and V 4 bases, and 15 bases lay outside the gene matches. The CDR3 is made up of 17 amino acids. Germline V gene lookup returns CDR1 SGHNT and CDR2 YYREEE (reference sequence). This chain's CDR3 is CASSLRGRGQVVETQYF. The CDR3 region has the DNA TGTGCCAGCAGCCTACGCGGGAGGGGGCAGGTTGTGGAGACCCAGTACTTC. Combining the CDR3 with reference TRBV5-4 and TRBJ2-5 gives the whole variable domain ETGVTQSPTHLIKTRGQQVTLRCSSQSGHNTVSWYQQALGQGPQFIFQYYREEENGRGNFPPRFSGLQFPNYSSELNVNALELDDSALYLCASSLRGRGQVVETQYFGPGTRLLVL.

This clone was detected only a few times. V gene TRBV28 combines with J gene TRBJ1-2; D may be TRBD1 (5 bases). Germline lookup yields CDR1 MDHEN and CDR2 SYDVKM. The CDR3 length is 14 residues. Trimming removed 5 bases at V and 5 bases at J, with 15 bases between. The CDR3 DNA follows: TGTGCCAGCAGTGGGCTTGGGACCCTTTATGGCTACACCTTC. Its translation: CASSGLGTLYGYTF.

The CDR3 is CASSLTRGPGANVLTF. Written as DNA, the CDR3 is TGCGCCAGCAGCTTAACCCGGGGGCCTGGGGCCAACGTCCTGACTTTC. This chain uses TRBV5-1 with TRBJ2-6; TRBD1 or TRBD2 may be the D gene (6 bases each). Germline values: CDR1 SGHRS, CDR2 YFSETQ. V was trimmed by 2 bases and J by 2 bases, leaving 11 bases between them. The CDR3 spans 16 residues.

The V and J genes are TRBV4-3 and TRBJ1-2, with a tentative D call TRBD1 (5 bases). Germline V lookup: CDR1 LGHNA, CDR2 YSLEER. The CDR3 extends over 15 amino acids. V lost 4 bases, J lost 3 bases, and 15 bases lay in between. The CDR3 coding sequence is TGCGCCAGCAGCCGGGACGAAGGGTCTTACTATGGCTACACCTTC. Its protein is CASSRDEGSYYGYTF.

V and J are TRBV29-1 and TRBJ1-1; 8 bases are shared with TRBD1. V gave up 3 bases and J gave up 5 bases; unmatched junction bases: 8. This CDR3 has 14 amino acids. Germline values: CDR1 SQVTM, CDR2 ANQGSEA. CDR3 sequence: CSVEPGGGRTEAFF. CDR3 DNA sequence: TGCAGCGTTGAGCCAGGGGGCGGGAGGACTGAAGCTTTCTTT.

This chain uses TRBV27 with TRBJ2-7, with 7 positions matching TRBD1. The ends lost 3 bases at V and 4 bases at J; junction bases unmatched: 6. Germline loops: CDR1 MNHEY, CDR2 SMNVEV (reference sequence). The CDR3 is 14 residues long. This CDR3 reads CASSFTGAGYEQYF. CDR3 nucleotides: TGTGCCAGCAGTTTTACAGGGGCTGGGTACGAGCAGTACTTC.

This chain links TRBV6-5 with TRBJ2-1; 10 bases map to TRBD1. V shed 7 bases, J shed 8 bases, and the junction held 8 bases outside the gene matches. Germline CDR1 MNHEY, CDR2 SVGAGI. The CDR3 is made up of 14 amino acids. The CDR3 protein is CASNKGQGWDEQFF. The CDR3 DNA sequence: TGTGCCAGCAATAAGGGACAGGGGTGGGATGAGCAGTTCTTC.

This rearrangement joins TRBV10-3 to TRBJ1-2, with a possible D match to TRBD1 (5 bases). The CDR3 loop spans 15 amino acids. Germline lookup yields CDR1 ENHRY and CDR2 SYGVKD. Trimming shortened V by 6 bases and J by 0 bases, and 14 bases separated the two germline ends. This CDR3 is CAISERDQTNYGYTF. The CDR3 region has the DNA TGTGCCATCAGCGAACGGGACCAAACTAACTATGGCTACACCTTC.

Concerning this clone itself: This sample also contains other DNA sequences that code for the same CDR3. V and J are TRBV14 and TRBJ2-1; D gene unclear. The CDR3 covers 13 residues. Germline CDR1 reads SGHDN; CDR2 reads FVKESK. The V end was cut by 0 bases, the J end by 9 bases, with 9 bases between. The CDR3 reads CASSQDGWGEQFF. CDR3 in DNA: TGTGCCAGCAGCCAAGATGGCTGGGGTGAGCAGTTCTTC.

In the case of this clone: With a much larger clone just one base away, this may be a read error. The chain carries TRBV11-2 and TRBJ2-5; D may be TRBD2 (5 bases). Per germline, CDR1 SGHAT and CDR2 FQNNGV. V was trimmed by 5 bases and J by 4 bases, leaving 11 bases between them. The CDR3 has 13 amino acids. CDR3 residues: CASSPSPRETQYF. The DNA of the CDR3 is TGTGCCAGCAGCCCTAGCCCAAGAGAGACCCAGTACTTC.

V and J are TRBV10-3 and TRBJ2-1; 11 positions match TRBD1. Germline V lookup: CDR1 ENHRY, CDR2 SYGVKD. V trimming: 6 bases; J trimming: 4 bases; junction bases outside the gene matches: 5. The length of the CDR3 is 15 residues. CDR3 DNA sequence: TGTGCCATCAGCTCCGGGACAGGGGGGTACAATGAGCAGTTCTTC. Amino acids: CAISSGTGGYNEQFF.

V and J are TRBV2 and TRBJ1-5; a possible D gene is TRBD1 (5 bases). This CDR3 contains 16 residues. The V gene lost 4 bases and the J gene lost 1 base, with 14 bases spanning the gap. The germline V gene encodes CDR1 SNHLY and CDR2 FYNNEI. The CDR3 DNA reads TGTGCCAGCAGTGGTACCCCGGGACCCAGCAATCAGCCCCAGCATTTT. This sequence encodes CASSGTPGPSNQPQHF.

The rearrangement uses TRBV5-1 and TRBJ1-1, with D possibly TRBD1 on 5 matching bases. The CDR3 runs 14 residues. Looked up from germline, CDR1 is SGHRS and CDR2 is YFSETQ. V lost 1 base, J lost 3 bases, and 10 bases lay in between. The DNA for the CDR3 is TGCGCCAGCAGCTTGAATATGGGGGACACTGAAGCTTTCTTT. Its protein is CASSLNMGDTEAFF.

This clone was detected once. This rearrangement joins TRBV5-6 to TRBJ2-7; no clear D. V lost 1 base and J 3 bases, leaving 5 bases between the germline ends. From germline, CDR1 is SGHDT and CDR2 YYEEEE. The length of the CDR3 is 12 residues. The CDR3 region has the DNA TGTGCCAGCAGCTTGATCGGCTACGAGCAGTACTTC. This encodes CASSLIGYEQYF.

CDR3 region: CASSPEGGLIAYEQYF. As DNA, the CDR3 is TGTGCCAGCAGCCCGGAGGGGGGACTCATAGCCTACGAGCAGTACTTC. The genes are TRBV28 and TRBJ2-7; D may be TRBD1 or TRBD2 (6 bases each). The CDR3 spans 16 residues. Trimming left V 6 bases short and J 2 bases short, with 20 bases between. CDR1 is MDHEN and CDR2 is SYDVKM in the germline V gene.

This rearrangement joins TRBV5-4 to TRBJ2-2; 12 positions match TRBD2. V lost 4 bases, J lost 8 bases, and 12 bases stayed unmatched. In germline, CDR1 is SGHNT, CDR2 YYREEE (reference sequence). The CDR3 contains 17 residues. The CDR3 bases are TGTGCCAGCAGCAATGGACTAGCGGGAAGTCTGGCGGGGGAGCTGTTTTTT. Protein: CASSNGLAGSLAGELFF.